A single sample is the source of the 14 T cell receptor beta chains below, sequenced in a study of OX40 agonist ivuxolimab in advanced cancers. Using immunoSEQ multiplex PCR, the repertoire was profiled, and TCRdb retains in-frame clones only, with some absent. This sample has about 40,000 clones; approximately 79% occur once, and the top ten carry under 9%. Here the sequenced sample was CD4+ or CD8+ T cells sorted from blood, taken in a trial of the OX40 agonist ivuxolimab. The receptors derive from an adult with an advanced solid tumor such as melanoma, head and neck, liver or kidney cancer.

The chain has TRBV11-2 and TRBJ2-5, with D perhaps TRBD1 or TRBD2 (5 bases each). There are 16 residues in the CDR3. Trimming took off 0 bases at V and 5 bases at J, with 16 bases between the two ends. The germline CDR1 and CDR2 sequences are SGHAT and FQNNGV. CDR3 residues: CASSLDPGRHSETQYF. CDR3 DNA sequence: TGTGCCAGCAGCTTAGATCCGGGACGGCATTCGGAGACCCAGTACTTC.

The rearrangement links TRBV2 to TRBJ2-3, with 9 bases fitting TRBD2. V was clipped by 8 bases and J by 4 bases; unmatched bases: 10. The V gene's germline CDR1 is SNHLY and CDR2 FYNNEI. The CDR3 sequence is 15 residues long. CDR3 protein: CASHYSGSPADTQYF. CDR3 nucleotides: TGTGCCAGCCATTATAGCGGGAGCCCCGCAGATACGCAGTATTTT.

This chain joins TRBV7-9 and TRBJ1-1; possible D gene TRBD1, 5 bases. CDR1 SEHNR and CDR2 FQNEAQ come from the germline V gene (reference sequence). The CDR3 has 15 amino acids. V was cut by 2 bases and J by 1 base, with 11 bases left in between. CDR3 bases: TGTGCCAGCAGCTTAATGGGGCAGGCGAACACTGAAGCTTTCTTT. This codes for CASSLMGQANTEAFF.

J is TRBJ1-2 and V is TRBV19; TRBD1 aligns across 8 bases. The CDR3 totals 13 residues. Germline V gene sequence: CDR1 LNHDA, CDR2 SQIVND (reference sequence). J gave up 8 bases and V 11 bases, and 13 bases lay outside the gene matches. This CDR3 is CACRPGQGNGYTF. Written as DNA, the CDR3 is TGTGCCTGTCGACCCGGACAGGGAAACGGCTACACCTTC. The full variable domain, completed using reference TRBV19 and TRBJ1-2, is DGGITQSPKYLFRKEGQNVTLSCEQNLNHDAMYWYRQDPGQGLRLIYYSQIVNDFQKGDIAEGYSVSREKKESFPLTVTSAQKNPTAFYLCACRPGQGNGYTFGSGTRLTVV.

V gene TRBV27 combines with J gene TRBJ1-1; TRBD1 matches at 9 bases. Trimming removed 4 bases from V and 9 bases from J; junction bases left unmatched: 6. In germline, CDR1 is MNHEY, CDR2 SMNVEV (reference sequence). CDR3 length equals 13 residues. The CDR3, as DNA: TGTGCCAGCAGTTATTCCGGGACAGGGAAAGCTTTCTTT. Amino acid sequence: CASSYSGTGKAFF.

J is TRBJ1-5 and V is TRBV11-2, with D perhaps matching TRBD1 (5 bases). The germline CDR1 and CDR2 sequences are SGHAT and FQNNGV. This CDR3 is 15 amino acids long. V was cut by 5 bases and J by 8 bases, with 19 bases left in between. CDR3 sequence reads: CASSPRGRSFEPQHF. CDR3 nucleotide sequence: TGTGCCAGCAGCCCCCGGGGGAGGTCGTTCGAGCCCCAGCATTTT.

This clone appeared a few times. This chain links TRBV5-1 with TRBJ2-2, with 11 bases lining up with TRBD1. The CDR3 spans 15 residues. Germline CDR1 is SGHRS and CDR2 is YFSETQ. The J segment lost 3 bases and the V segment lost 4 bases, leaving 2 bases of the junction unmatched. DNA of the CDR3: TGCGCCAGCAGCGGGGGACAGGGGGACACCGGGGAGCTGTTTTTT. Its protein is CASSGGQGDTGELFF.

CDR3 nucleotide sequence: TGTGCCAGCAGCTTGTCCCGGGACAGATACTACGAGCAGTACTTC. This encodes CASSLSRDRYYEQYF. The V and J genes are TRBV5-5 and TRBJ2-7; TRBD1 aligns across 7 bases. From germline, CDR1 is SGHKS and CDR2 YYEKEE (reference sequence). The CDR3 is 15 residues long. Losses at the gene ends were 1 base for V and 3 bases for J; bases not matched to a gene: 7.

This chain connects TRBV30 to TRBJ2-1; D is perhaps TRBD1 (6 bases). V gave up 2 bases and J gave up 8 bases, with 16 bases separating them. The CDR3 length is 14 residues. Germline loops: CDR1 GTSNPN, CDR2 SVGIG (reference sequence). The CDR3 DNA sequence: TGTGCCTGGAGTAGACTGAGGGGGTCCCATGAGCAGTTCTTC. The encoded protein is CAWSRLRGSHEQFF.

The J gene is TRBJ2-7, the V gene TRBV4-1, with 12 bases fitting TRBD2. The CDR3 has 15 amino acids. CDR1 and CDR2 (germline): MGHRA, YSYEKL. The junction had 4 bases not matched to a gene; V was cut back by 3 bases and J by 4 bases. Here the CDR3 reads CASSQPTSGRYEQYF. As DNA, the CDR3 is TGCGCCAGCAGCCAGCCGACTAGCGGGAGATACGAGCAGTACTTC.

V usage is TRBV6-5 and J usage is TRBJ2-5; D perhaps matches TRBD1 (5 bases). V was clipped by 4 bases and J by 1 base, with 16 bases between them. CDR3 length equals 16 residues. Germline assignment: CDR1 MNHEY and CDR2 SVGAGI. The CDR3 nucleotides read TGTGCCAGCAGTTCAGGACCCCCTGGGGCCCAAGAGACCCAGTACTTC. This gives the protein CASSSGPPGAQETQYF.

The chain joins TRBV10-1 to TRBJ2-2; no firm D call. Germline CDR1 is WNHNN and CDR2 is SYGVQD (reference sequence). This CDR3 contains 16 residues. V lost 1 base, J lost 0 bases, and 9 bases lay in between. The CDR3 bases are TGCGCCAGCAGTGAGTTTGGTCAGTCGAACACCGGGGAGCTGTTTTTT. Translating gives CASSEFGQSNTGELFF.

The V and J genes are TRBV29-1 and TRBJ2-3; unclear D gene. Trimming pared 3 bases from V and 2 bases from J, leaving 12 bases between. Looked up from germline, CDR1 is SQVTM and CDR2 is ANQGSEA. CDR3 size: 14 residues. CDR3 loop: CSVDRKGSTDTQYF. CDR3 DNA sequence: TGCAGCGTTGATCGGAAGGGATCCACAGATACGCAGTATTTT.

The rearrangement joins TRBV11-2 to TRBJ2-1; 8 bases align to TRBD2. V dropped 7 bases and J dropped 2; count of bases not matched to a gene: 10. Germline V CDR1 and CDR2: SGHAT, FQNNGV. This CDR3 contains 16 residues. CDR3 DNA sequence: TGTGCCAGCACGCCCGCGCTGGGACTAGCCTACAATGAGCAGTTCTTC. It specifies CASTPALGLAYNEQFF.